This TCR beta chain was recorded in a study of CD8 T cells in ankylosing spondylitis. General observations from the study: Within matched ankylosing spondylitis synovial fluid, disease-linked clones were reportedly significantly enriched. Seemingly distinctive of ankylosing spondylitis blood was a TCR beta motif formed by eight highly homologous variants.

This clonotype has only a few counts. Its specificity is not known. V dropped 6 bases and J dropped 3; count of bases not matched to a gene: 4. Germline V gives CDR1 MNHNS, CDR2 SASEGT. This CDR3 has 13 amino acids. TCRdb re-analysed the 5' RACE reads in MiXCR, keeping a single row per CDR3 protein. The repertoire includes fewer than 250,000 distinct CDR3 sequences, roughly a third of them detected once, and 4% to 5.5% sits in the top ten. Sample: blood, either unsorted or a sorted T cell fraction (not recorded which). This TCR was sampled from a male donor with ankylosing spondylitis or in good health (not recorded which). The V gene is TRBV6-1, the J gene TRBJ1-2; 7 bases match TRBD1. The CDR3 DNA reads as TGTGCCAGCAGCGATCAGGGGGACTATGGCTACACCTTC. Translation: CASSDQGDYGYTF.